The 19 T cell receptor beta chains in this list originate from one sample, sequenced in a study of beta chain features in type 1 diabetes. These receptors have no identified antigens. Every bit of the isolated RNA underwent reverse transcription, so sequencing read expressed TCRB transcripts. Assay: immunoSEQ multiplex PCR; the TCRdb copy retains only in-frame clones and omits some. The top ten clones hold over 0.1% of a sample with approximately 600,000 clones, around 12% of them seen once. General study points: There was a moderate but significant shortening of TCRB CDR3s in all four CD4+ subsets of Type 1 diabetes patients.

The sequenced sample was naive CD4+ T cells from blood. The receptors come from a man aged 25 to 45 with type 1 diabetes.

This clone was picked up a small number of times. The chain carries TRBV4-3 and TRBJ1-2, with a weak D call TRBD1 (5 bases). The V and J ends lost 4 bases and 6 bases respectively, with 21 bases between them. CDR3 length: 16 amino acids. In germline, CDR1 is LGHNA, CDR2 YSLEER. CDR3 coding DNA: TGCGCCAGCAGCCTCCTTGGGGGGGGTTTAAGGGATGGCTACACCTTC. Its protein product is CASSLLGGGLRDGYTF.

The V call is TRBV19, the J call TRBJ2-1, with a possible D match to TRBD1 (6 bases). V was trimmed by 4 bases and J by 7 bases, leaving 14 bases between them. This CDR3 is built from 14 residues. The germline gives CDR1 LNHDA, CDR2 SQIVND (reference sequence). CDR3 loop: CASSTIDRTNEQFF. The DNA for the CDR3 is TGTGCCAGTAGTACCATCGACAGGACGAATGAGCAGTTCTTC.

This rearrangement joins TRBV6-5 to TRBJ1-2; D gene ambiguous. The V end was cut by 0 bases, the J end by 4 bases, with 9 bases between. Germline V gene data show CDR1 as MNHEY and CDR2 as SVGAGI. The CDR3 runs to 14 residues. CDR3 nucleotides: TGTGCCAGCAGTTACTCCGGGATCCTCTATGGCTACACCTTC. Residues: CASSYSGILYGYTF.

This clone was seen only a few times. The chain links TRBV11-2 to TRBJ1-2, with 8 bases lining up with TRBD1. The CDR3 runs to 13 residues. Germline V lookup: CDR1 SGHAT, CDR2 FQNNGV. The V gene end was trimmed by 5 bases and the J gene end by 6 bases; junction bases not matched to a gene: 5. The CDR3 loop reads CASSHQGADGYTF. The CDR3 DNA follows: TGTGCCAGCAGCCATCAGGGGGCGGATGGCTACACCTTC. The complete variable domain, with remaining parts taken from reference TRBV11-2 and TRBJ1-2, reads EAGVAQSPRYKIIEKRQSVAFWCNPISGHATLYWYQQILGQGPKLLIQFQNNGVVDDSQLPKDRFSAERLKGVDSTLKIQPAKLEDSAVYLCASSHQGADGYTFGSGTRLTVV.

The J gene is TRBJ2-2, the V gene TRBV10-3; weak D call: TRBD1 (6 bases). Germline CDR1 reads ENHRY; CDR2 reads SYGVKD. This CDR3 has 14 amino acids. Trimming removed 6 bases at V and 4 bases at J, with 12 bases between. The CDR3 DNA reads as TGTGCCATCAGCCCTAGGACAGTCACCGGGGAGCTGTTTTTT. Protein product: CAISPRTVTGELFF.

This clone turned up a few times. The chain uses TRBV18 and TRBJ2-7, with 7 bases that match TRBD1. The CDR3 is 17 amino acids. V shed 1 base, J shed 4 bases, and the junction held 13 bases outside the gene matches. CDR1 is KGHSH and CDR2 is LQKENI in the germline V gene. The CDR3 sequence is CASSPRSGTVPSYEQYF. DNA of the CDR3: TGTGCCAGCTCACCACGATCGGGGACAGTCCCTTCGTACGAGCAGTACTTC.

The chain has TRBV7-9 and TRBJ2-7, with TRBD1 matching 7 bases. With 6 bases clipped from V and 6 bases from J, the junction kept 8 bases outside the gene matches. The CDR3 is 13 residues long. Per the germline V gene, CDR1 is SEHNR and CDR2 is FQNEAQ (reference sequence). As DNA, the CDR3 is TGTGCCAGCAGAGGAACAGGGGTCGGCGAGCAGTACTTC. It yields the protein CASRGTGVGEQYF.

This clone was detected a few times. The chain is built from TRBV7-3 and TRBJ1-1; TRBD1 is a possible D gene (5 bases). The CDR3 is 14 amino acids. V lost 5 bases and J lost 4, with 14 bases in between. The germline V gene has CDR1 SGHTA and CDR2 FQGTGA. The DNA for the CDR3 is TGTGCCAGCAGCACACAGGAATCGGGCACTGAAGCTTTCTTT. This gives the protein CASSTQESGTEAFF.

To note about this clone: This sample also contains other DNA sequences that code for the same CDR3. The chain is built from TRBV5-1 and TRBJ1-5, with TRBD1 as a possible D gene (6 bases). The ends were cut back, 0 bases at V and 1 base at J, with 8 bases in the middle. CDR3 length equals 15 residues. The V gene's germline CDR1 is SGHRS and CDR2 YFSETQ. The CDR3 spells CASSLGGQSNQPQHF. CDR3 in DNA: TGCGCCAGCAGCTTGGGGGGGCAGAGCAATCAGCCCCAGCATTTT.

The table lists this clone with a count of one. This chain connects TRBV9 to TRBJ1-3, with D unclear. Germline V gene lookup returns CDR1 SGDLS and CDR2 YYNGEE. This CDR3 is 15 amino acids long. Trimming shortened V by 3 bases and J by 4 bases, and 14 bases separated the two germline ends. The CDR3: CASSASPMQGNTIYF. The DNA of the CDR3 is TGTGCCAGCAGCGCCAGTCCCATGCAGGGAAACACCATATATTTT.

The rearrangement uses TRBV9 and TRBJ2-5, with 7 bases lining up with TRBD1. Germline-derived CDR1 and CDR2 are SGDLS and YYNGEE. The J segment lost 7 bases and the V segment lost 0 bases, leaving 12 bases of the junction unmatched. CDR3 size: 16 residues. CDR3 in DNA: TGTGCCAGCAGCGTAGAAGGGACAGCCACCTCCGGGACCCAGTACTTC. As protein: CASSVEGTATSGTQYF.

V and J are TRBV9 and TRBJ2-7; TRBD1 agrees at 8 bases. V lost 0 bases and J lost 0; bases outside the gene matches: 5. The germline CDR1 and CDR2 sequences are SGDLS and YYNGEE. The CDR3 loop spans 16 amino acids. DNA of the CDR3: TGTGCCAGCAGCGTAGAAGGGACAGGCAGCTCCTACGAGCAGTACTTC. Residues: CASSVEGTGSSYEQYF.

The chain joins TRBV30 to TRBJ2-1, with TRBD1 identical over 7 bases. V lost 2 bases to trimming and J lost 9 bases; unmatched junction nucleotides: 7. CDR3 length: 13 amino acids. Germline loops: CDR1 GTSNPN, CDR2 SVGIG (reference sequence). The CDR3 region has the DNA TGTGCCTGGAGTAGGGGGCCCCAGGGTGAGCAGTTCTTC. It is translated as CAWSRGPQGEQFF.

The chain links TRBV30 to TRBJ1-6, with 10 bases that match TRBD1. J lost 9 bases, V lost 6 bases, and 5 bases had no gene match. There are 13 residues in the CDR3. CDR1 GTSNPN and CDR2 SVGIG come from the germline V gene (reference sequence). CDR3 region: CACDRGQSSPLHF. CDR3 DNA sequence: TGTGCCTGCGACAGGGGGCAAAGTTCACCCCTCCACTTT.

The chain links TRBV5-6 to TRBJ1-5; D remains ambiguous. CDR3 length: 15 residues. V was shortened by 0 bases and J by 1 base, with 8 bases between the two germline ends. Germline loops: CDR1 SGHDT, CDR2 YYEEEE. The CDR3 sequence is CASSLGQESNQPQHF. The CDR3 DNA follows: TGTGCCAGCAGCTTGGGGCAAGAAAGCAATCAGCCCCAGCATTTT.

The V gene is TRBV18, the J gene TRBJ2-2; D possibly uses TRBD1 or TRBD2 (5 bases each). CDR3 length: 18 residues. The germline V gene has CDR1 KGHSH and CDR2 LQKENI. V gave up 2 bases and J gave up 2 bases, with 18 bases separating them. CDR3 sequence reads: CASSPRDEVPSNTGELFF. The CDR3 DNA is TGTGCCAGCTCACCAAGGGACGAGGTGCCCAGCAACACCGGGGAGCTGTTTTTT.

This clone was observed a few times. This chain links TRBV29-1 with TRBJ2-3; the D gene could be TRBD1 or TRBD2 (5 bases each). Trimming stripped 6 bases from V and 4 bases from J, with 11 bases between. The CDR3 loop spans 12 amino acids. Germline V gene lookup returns CDR1 SQVTM and CDR2 ANQGSEA. The CDR3 DNA follows: TGCAGCGTCGATTTGGGGGCAGATACGCAGTATTTT. Amino acid sequence: CSVDLGADTQYF.

The V call is TRBV6-6, the J call TRBJ1-1; D is uncertain. CDR1 is MNHNY and CDR2 is SVGAGI in the germline V gene (reference sequence). V lost 2 bases and J 0 bases, leaving 7 bases between the germline ends. The CDR3 has 14 amino acids. CDR3 sequence reads: CASSYEGMNTEAFF. The CDR3 nucleotides are TGTGCCAGCAGTTACGAGGGAATGAACACTGAAGCTTTCTTT.

Turning to this clone: This sample includes further DNA sequences coding for the same CDR3. In DNA form, the CDR3 reads TGTGCCAGCAGCGTAGGGGGACAGGCGAACACTGAAGCTTTCTTT. This sequence encodes CASSVGGQANTEAFF. The chain employs TRBV9 and TRBJ1-1; 8 bases are a match to TRBD1. Germline V lookup: CDR1 SGDLS, CDR2 YYNGEE. This CDR3 is 15 amino acids long. V dropped 0 bases and J dropped 1; count of bases not matched to a gene: 2.